This TCR beta chain was recorded in a study of T cell changes during pregnancy in multiple sclerosis. The CDR3 consists of 16 residues. Trimming removed 0 bases at V and 0 bases at J, with 10 bases between. Germline CDR1 and CDR2: SGHTS and YDEGEE. The repertoire was sequenced with immunoSEQ multiplex PCR; TCRdb's copy has only in-frame clones and lacks some. The table records roughly 40,000 clones, 80% to 90% of them present only once. The J gene is TRBJ1-3, the V gene TRBV5-8; the D gene is possibly TRBD1 (6 bases). The TCR sequence derives from a female donor with multiple sclerosis, enrolled in a pregnancy study. Here the sequenced sample was CD4+ T cells from peripheral blood mononuclear cells, taken before pregnancy. This CDR3 reads CASSLGWTVSGNTIYF. CDR3 DNA: TGTGCCAGCAGCTTGGGATGGACAGTCTCTGGAAACACCATATATTTT.